This note documents a single T cell receptor beta chain sequence. Its antigen is as yet unknown. Sequencing used immunoSEQ multiplex PCR; TCRdb keeps in-frame clones, though not all of them. The repertoire holds fewer than 55,000 clones, with about 92% as singletons. Recipients received nonmyeloablative bone marrow transplants from related graft donors, with transient mixed chimerism. This record comes from a study of Tregs in tolerant kidney transplant recipients. The study's findings and limits: Expanding Tregs on activated donor B cells appeared to best identify donor-specific TCRbeta clones.

V lost 5 bases and J lost 6, with 11 bases in between. This CDR3 contains 13 residues. Germline CDR1 is LNHDA and CDR2 is SQIVND (reference sequence). Source: CD8+ T cells from blood (PBMCs), taken 12 months after the transplant. The V and J genes are TRBV19 and TRBJ2-1; perhaps TRBD2 as D (6 bases). The receptor comes from a human patient who received a combined kidney and bone marrow transplant. The graft donor may be the source of some T cells. The CDR3 region has the DNA TGTGCCAGTAGTGTAGTTAGCGGCAATGAGCAGTTCTTC. Translated, it gives CASSVVSGNEQFF.